This T cell receptor (beta chain) was captured by sequencing in a study of radiation and T cells in renal cell carcinoma. Whole-study results and caveats: Compared with controls, irradiated tumors had more, larger dominant CDR3 motifs. Top tumor clonotypes rose in blood 2 weeks post-radiation, then contracted.

Measured with immunoSEQ multiplex PCR; TCRdb has only the in-frame clones, and not every one. The sample consists of almost 20,000 clones, roughly 62% of them appearing once. This clone showed up just a few times. The antigen is unknown. The CDR3 consists of 15 residues. CDR1 is SGHNT and CDR2 is YYREEE in the germline V gene (reference sequence). Trimming left V 0 bases short and J 0 bases short, with 7 bases between. As for treatment: 15 Gy SBRT to primary tumor, nephrectomy 4 weeks later. The chain couples TRBV5-4 to TRBJ2-4, with D unresolved. This material consisted of tumor tissue, taken from a patient whose treatment included radiotherapy and nephrectomy. The origin of this receptor is a woman in her seventies with renal cell carcinoma. The DNA of the CDR3 is TGTGCCAGCAGCTTGGGGATAGAAGCCAAAAACATTCAGTACTTC. Its translation: CASSLGIEAKNIQYF.